The clone carrying this T cell receptor beta chain came up once. This sample is part of a study of graft-versus-host responses after intestinal transplantation. Germline V gene lookup returns CDR1 SGHTA and CDR2 FQGTGA. The CDR3 runs to 15 residues. The V gene lost 2 bases and the J gene lost 4 bases, with 14 bases spanning the gap. Only in-frame clones appear in the TCRdb table, and some are missing; sequencing was by immunoSEQ multiplex PCR. The data show tens of thousands of clones, approximately 89% seen once. Sample: PBMCs, taken approximately four months after intestinal transplantation. V is TRBV7-3 and J is TRBJ2-5; tentatively, D is TRBD1 (5 bases). This clonotype was sampled from a human patient who received an intestinal transplant, so some T cells may come from the graft donor. This chain's CDR3 is CASSLAGLGGETQYF. CDR3 DNA: TGTGCCAGCAGCTTAGCAGGGCTGGGCGGAGAGACCCAGTACTTC.